This T cell receptor beta chain is drawn from a study of T-cell memory formation after mild COVID-19. Whole-study context: The TCR clusters were mostly specific to one donor. General study points: The CD4+ clones that contracted clustered mainly within CM and EM, and the CD8+ clones concentrated in EMRA. A second wave expanding day 15 to 37 was CD4+-biased; contracting clones were balanced. Clones from the second wave (peaking day 37) had unconfirmed SARS-CoV-2 specificity.

Remarks on this clonotype: What it binds is unknown.

TCRdb processed the 5' RACE reads anew with MiXCR; each CDR3 protein has one entry. There are about 250,000 distinct CDR3 sequences in the sample; 15% occur only once, and 2.1% lies in the top ten. Sequencing was performed on PBMCs or a T cell subset sorted from them (not recorded which). This sequence originates from an adult woman who had mild COVID-19 (a few samples of this study predate the infection). Cell type and time point are not known.

The CDR3 region is CASSLGQEISYEQYF. CDR3 DNA: TGTGCCAGCAGCTTGGGACAGGAGATTTCCTACGAGCAGTACTTC. The V call is TRBV5-5, the J call TRBJ2-7; perhaps TRBD1 as D (6 bases). Per germline, CDR1 SGHKS and CDR2 YYEKEE (reference sequence). The V end lost 0 bases, the J end lost 1 base, and 11 bases lay between the germline ends. The CDR3 is 15 residues long. Full variable domain (remainder filled in from reference TRBV5-5 and TRBJ2-7): DAGVTQSPTHLIKTRGQQVTLRCSPISGHKSVSWYQQVLGQGPQFIFQYYEKEERGRGNFPDRFSARQFPNYSSELNVNALLLGDSALYLCASSLGQEISYEQYFGPGTRLTVT.